This passage covers 31 T cell receptor beta chains from one sample sequenced in a study of blood T cell repertoires in COVID-19. The data were produced by immunoSEQ multiplex PCR, yet TCRdb's version contains in-frame clones alone and is incomplete. The sample contains approximately 320,000 clones, 90% of which appear only once. Sequences were obtained from PBMCs or T cells enriched from blood (not recorded which). These receptors were collected from a man in his sixties who had recovered from COVID-19.

This clone was counted a single time. The chain carries TRBV27 and TRBJ1-5, with a tentative D call TRBD1 (5 bases). With 5 bases removed from V and 7 bases from J, the gap between germline ends came to 18 bases. The CDR3 totals 15 residues. From germline, CDR1 is MNHEY and CDR2 SMNVEV (reference sequence). The CDR3 sequence is CASSPSGGAGQPQHF. DNA of the CDR3: TGTGCCAGCAGTCCCTCGGGAGGGGCCGGGCAGCCCCAGCATTTT.

The chain links TRBV27 to TRBJ1-4; D remains unclear. The length of the CDR3 is 14 residues. The V gene lost 3 bases and the J gene lost 3 bases, with 8 bases spanning the gap. From germline, CDR1 is MNHEY and CDR2 SMNVEV (reference sequence). CDR3 in DNA: TGTGCCAGCAGTTTCGTCAGTTCTAATGAAAAACTGTTTTTT. This sequence encodes CASSFVSSNEKLFF.

This clone was counted a single time. The V and J genes are TRBV11-3 and TRBJ2-1; maybe TRBD1 (5 bases). V lost 5 bases, J lost 9 bases, and 11 bases lay in between. The CDR3 is made up of 12 amino acids. Germline V lookup: CDR1 SGHNT, CDR2 YENEEA. The CDR3 loop reads CASSPSRGEQFF. The CDR3 DNA sequence: TGTGCCAGCAGCCCCTCAAGGGGTGAGCAGTTCTTC.

This chain connects TRBV3-1 (or the pseudogene TRBV3-2) to TRBJ1-3; the match to TRBD1 covers 7 bases. Germline V gene sequence: CDR1 LGHDT, CDR2 YNNKEL (reference sequence). This CDR3 is built from 16 residues. Germline trimming cut 3 bases from V and 0 bases from J; bases unmatched to any gene: 5. CDR3 region: CASSHWTGHSGNTIYF. For the CDR3, the DNA is TGTGCCAGCAGCCATTGGACAGGCCACTCTGGAAACACCATATATTTT.

The chain combines TRBV11-3 with TRBJ2-5; D is unclear. The CDR3 runs to 15 residues. The V gene lost 1 base and the J gene lost 5 bases, with 14 bases spanning the gap. The germline gives CDR1 SGHNT, CDR2 YENEEA. The CDR3 reads CASSLGVSFGETQYF. CDR3 coding DNA: TGTGCCAGCAGCTTAGGGGTTAGCTTCGGGGAGACCCAGTACTTC.

This chain joins TRBV5-5 and TRBJ1-2; no firm D call. V lost 0 bases and J lost 6, with 9 bases in between. The CDR3 extends over 13 amino acids. Germline CDR1 SGHKS, CDR2 YYEKEE (reference sequence). This CDR3 is CASSLGGRNGYTF. DNA for the CDR3: TGTGCCAGCAGCTTGGGAGGGAGAAATGGCTACACCTTC.

The chain couples TRBV19 to TRBJ1-6; D might be TRBD1 (5 bases). The germline V and J ends were trimmed by 8 bases and 9 bases, with 20 bases remaining between them. This CDR3 contains 15 residues. Germline CDR1 is LNHDA and CDR2 is SQIVND (reference sequence). CDR3 sequence reads: CASQNQGIASSPLHF. The CDR3 nucleotides are TGTGCCAGTCAAAATCAGGGAATTGCGTCTTCACCCCTCCACTTT.

The chain combines TRBV10-1 with TRBJ2-7; D may be TRBD1 (6 bases). Trimming cost V 5 bases and J 9 bases, with 20 bases left between them. The CDR3 loop spans 14 amino acids. The germline V gene has CDR1 WNHNN and CDR2 SYGVQD (reference sequence). CDR3 protein: CASSHLGALLRQYF. For the CDR3, the DNA is TGCGCCAGCAGTCATCTGGGGGCTCTGTTAAGGCAGTACTTC.

This rearrangement joins TRBV12-3 or TRBV12-4 to TRBJ1-4; D perhaps matches TRBD1 (5 bases). The length of the CDR3 is 13 residues. Between the trimmed V and J ends, which lost 11 bases and 8 bases, there was a span of 18 bases. CDR3 residues: CAHRRECREKLFF. The DNA for the CDR3 is TGTGCCCACCGCAGGGAATGTAGGGAAAAACTGTTTTTT.

V is TRBV20-1 and J is TRBJ1-1, with D possibly being TRBD1 (5 bases). The germline V gene encodes CDR1 DFQATT and CDR2 SNEGSKA (reference sequence). V was shortened by 1 base and J by 8 bases, with 8 bases between the two germline ends. CDR3 length: 11 residues. The CDR3 DNA sequence: TGCAGTGCTAGAGTGGAGGGGGAAGCTTTCTTT. Translated: CSARVEGEAFF.

The chain joins TRBV9 to TRBJ1-3; D is perhaps TRBD1 (5 bases). The V and J ends lost 0 bases and 4 bases respectively, with 11 bases between them. Germline lookup yields CDR1 SGDLS and CDR2 YYNGEE. This CDR3 has 15 amino acids. CDR3 loop: CASSVALGAGNTIYF. CDR3 bases: TGTGCCAGCAGCGTAGCTCTTGGGGCCGGAAACACCATATATTTT.

V and J are TRBV30 and TRBJ2-1; 10 positions match TRBD2. Germline CDR1 is GTSNPN and CDR2 is SVGIG (reference sequence). V lost 4 bases and J lost 7; bases outside the gene matches: 10. This CDR3 is 15 amino acids long. This chain's CDR3 is CAWNLLAGTKNEQFF. CDR3 nucleotides: TGTGCCTGGAACCTACTAGCGGGAACTAAGAATGAGCAGTTCTTC.

This chain links TRBV9 with TRBJ2-7; no reliable D call. The CDR3 has 15 amino acids. Trimming left V 0 bases short and J 0 bases short, with 10 bases between. Germline CDR1 is SGDLS and CDR2 is YYNGEE. The CDR3 here is CASSVGTVSSYEQYF. CDR3 bases: TGTGCCAGCAGCGTAGGTACGGTGAGCTCCTACGAGCAGTACTTC.

This chain uses TRBV11-2 with TRBJ2-1, with TRBD2 as a possible D gene (6 bases). The CDR3 is 12 amino acids. Germline V gene sequence: CDR1 SGHAT, CDR2 FQNNGV. V lost 7 bases to trimming and J lost 9 bases, with 13 bases between them. The CDR3 spells CASTLSGFEQFF. The CDR3 DNA reads TGTGCCAGCACCTTGAGCGGGTTTGAGCAGTTCTTC.

The gene calls are TRBV11-3 and TRBJ2-3; 10 bases fit TRBD2. J gave up 0 bases and V 2 bases, and 5 bases lay outside the gene matches. The CDR3 is 17 residues long. Germline CDR1 is SGHNT and CDR2 is YENEEA. CDR3 in amino acids: CASSLRPTSGSTDTQYF. DNA for the CDR3: TGTGCCAGCAGCTTACGCCCGACTAGCGGGAGCACAGATACGCAGTATTTT.

The chain's CDR3 is CASRLAGALGGNEQFF. The CDR3 DNA reads TGTGCCAGCAGGTTAGCGGGAGCATTAGGAGGGAATGAGCAGTTCTTC. This sequence joins TRBV7-3 and TRBJ2-1; 9 nucleotides match TRBD2. This CDR3 is built from 16 residues. Germline loops: CDR1 SGHTA, CDR2 FQGTGA. The J segment lost 7 bases and the V segment lost 6 bases, leaving 13 bases of the junction unmatched. Drawing the rest from reference TRBV7-3 and TRBJ2-1, the complete variable domain is GAGVSQTPSNKVTEKGKYVELRCDPISGHTALYWYRQSLGQGPEFLIYFQGTGAADDSGLPNDRFFAVRPEGSVSTLKIQRTERGDSAVYLCASRLAGALGGNEQFFGPGTRLTVL.

The chain has TRBV3-1 (or the pseudogene TRBV3-2) and TRBJ2-3; 9 positions match TRBD2. Per the germline V gene, CDR1 is LGHDT and CDR2 is YNNKEL (reference sequence). The V segment lost 1 base and the J segment 2 bases; nucleotides outside the gene matches: 4. The CDR3 runs 16 residues. The CDR3 spells CASSQARLAATDTQYF. CDR3 DNA sequence: TGTGCCAGCAGCCAAGCTCGACTAGCGGCCACAGATACGCAGTATTTT.

The chain carries TRBV30 and TRBJ2-1, with D tentatively TRBD2 (5 bases). Germline-derived CDR1 and CDR2 are GTSNPN and SVGIG (reference sequence). With 0 bases removed from V and 4 bases from J, the gap between germline ends came to 16 bases. This CDR3 has 16 amino acids. CDR3 DNA: TGTGCCTGGAGTGTATATATGTCTAGCCGGTACAATGAGCAGTTCTTC. Its protein is CAWSVYMSSRYNEQFF.

The chain joins TRBV6-1 to TRBJ2-1; 7 nucleotides match TRBD1. This CDR3 comprises 14 residues. V trimming: 3 bases; J trimming: 2 bases; junction bases outside the gene matches: 1. CDR1 is MNHNS, CDR2 SASEGT, per germline. The CDR3 is CASSEDRTYNEQFF. CDR3 nucleotides: TGTGCCAGCAGTGAGGACAGGACCTACAATGAGCAGTTCTTC.

The V call is TRBV29-1, the J call TRBJ2-5; maybe TRBD1 (5 bases). In germline, CDR1 is SQVTM, CDR2 ANQGSEA. The CDR3 length is 12 residues. The V and J ends lost 8 bases and 1 base respectively, with 11 bases between them. As DNA, the CDR3 is TGCAGCACTGACAGTTTCCAAGAGACCCAGTACTTC. Translation gives CSTDSFQETQYF.

V gene TRBV4-1 combines with J gene TRBJ1-4; D not certain. The CDR3 consists of 14 residues. V lost 1 base, J lost 10 bases, and 13 bases lay in between. Germline values: CDR1 MGHRA, CDR2 YSYEKL. As DNA, the CDR3 is TGCGCCAGCAGCCAAGTACAGTTTGTGGGAAAACTGTTTTTT. Translated: CASSQVQFVGKLFF.

The J gene is TRBJ2-2, the V gene TRBV9; maybe TRBD1 (6 bases). This CDR3 region has 17 residues. Germline V gene data show CDR1 as SGDLS and CDR2 as YYNGEE. V was pared by 4 bases and J by 1 base, with 17 bases between. In DNA, the CDR3 is TGTGCCAGCAGCACAGGCCCTGGCAGGGGGAACACCGGGGAGCTGTTTTTT. It codes for CASSTGPGRGNTGELFF.

The V gene is TRBV7-6, the J gene TRBJ1-1; D remains unclear. V lost 2 bases, J lost 1 base, and 17 bases lay in between. Germline V lookup: CDR1 SGHVS, CDR2 FNYEAQ. The CDR3 totals 17 residues. The CDR3 DNA follows: TGTGCCAGCAGCTTAAGTCCCCGGAGGGCGGGGAACACTGAAGCTTTCTTT. It specifies CASSLSPRRAGNTEAFF.

V usage is TRBV30 and J usage is TRBJ1-3; D unclear. This CDR3 spans 16 amino acids. The ends were cut back, 3 bases at V and 1 base at J, with 16 bases in the middle. The germline gives CDR1 GTSNPN, CDR2 SVGIG (reference sequence). DNA for the CDR3: TGTGCCTGGAGGAGGGCCGGTCTTGGTTCTGGAAACACCATATATTTT. It specifies CAWRRAGLGSGNTIYF.

The chain has TRBV2 and TRBJ2-7; D might be TRBD2 (6 bases). Germline V lookup: CDR1 SNHLY, CDR2 FYNNEI. This CDR3 spans 14 amino acids. The V and J ends lost 7 bases and 0 bases respectively, with 13 bases between them. The CDR3 is CASTGTPSSYEQYF. The DNA for the CDR3 is TGTGCCAGCACCGGGACTCCTAGCTCCTACGAGCAGTACTTC.

V gene TRBV3-1 (or the pseudogene TRBV3-2) combines with J gene TRBJ1-2; weak D call: TRBD1 (6 bases). Germline CDR1 LGHDT, CDR2 YNNKEL (reference sequence). V was shortened by 0 bases and J by 3 bases, with 11 bases between the two germline ends. This CDR3 region has 15 residues. CDR3 DNA sequence: TGTGCCAGCAGCCAAGACCACAGGGCTGACTATGGCTACACCTTC. Protein product: CASSQDHRADYGYTF.

This chain uses TRBV4-1 with TRBJ2-1, with TRBD2 matching over 13 bases. The V segment lost 1 base and the J segment 0 bases; nucleotides outside the gene matches: 9. The CDR3 is made up of 20 amino acids. Germline CDR1 is MGHRA and CDR2 is YSYEKL. CDR3 DNA: TGCGCCAGCAGCCAAGCAGGGGGACTAGCGGGGCCAGGCTCCTACAATGAGCAGTTCTTC. It is translated as CASSQAGGLAGPGSYNEQFF.

This clone was detected a few times. J is TRBJ1-2 and V is TRBV6-2 or TRBV6-3, with no clear D. V was trimmed by 6 bases and J by 8 bases, leaving 19 bases between them. The CDR3 extends over 14 amino acids. Germline CDR1 MNHEY, CDR2 SVGEGT. CDR3 residues: CASSPPGSPWGYTF. The DNA of the CDR3 is TGTGCCAGCAGCCCACCGGGATCCCCCTGGGGCTACACCTTC.

This clone was picked up one time. This sequence joins TRBV30 and TRBJ1-6; D unclear. The germline V gene has CDR1 GTSNPN and CDR2 SVGIG (reference sequence). The CDR3 sequence is 11 residues long. V was clipped by 0 bases and J by 10 bases, with 4 bases between them. The CDR3 spells CAWSVESPLHF. CDR3 DNA: TGTGCCTGGAGTGTAGAGTCACCCCTCCACTTT.

The chain carries TRBV27 and TRBJ1-1; 7 nucleotides match TRBD1. The CDR3 extends over 14 amino acids. Germline-derived CDR1 and CDR2 are MNHEY and SMNVEV (reference sequence). The V and J ends lost 5 bases and 6 bases, in that order; junction bases with no gene match: 9. The CDR3 nucleotides read TGTGCCAGCAGTCACAGGGGATTAAGTTCTGAAGCTTTCTTT. Translation gives CASSHRGLSSEAFF.

This clone showed up just a few times. The chain employs TRBV9 and TRBJ1-1, with D tentatively TRBD1 (6 bases). The germline V gene encodes CDR1 SGDLS and CDR2 YYNGEE. V lost 4 bases, J lost 6 bases, and 16 bases lay in between. The CDR3 consists of 14 residues. The CDR3 nucleotides are TGTGCCAGCAGCACGCAACAGGGAAGGGCTGAAGCTTTCTTT. Protein product: CASSTQQGRAEAFF.